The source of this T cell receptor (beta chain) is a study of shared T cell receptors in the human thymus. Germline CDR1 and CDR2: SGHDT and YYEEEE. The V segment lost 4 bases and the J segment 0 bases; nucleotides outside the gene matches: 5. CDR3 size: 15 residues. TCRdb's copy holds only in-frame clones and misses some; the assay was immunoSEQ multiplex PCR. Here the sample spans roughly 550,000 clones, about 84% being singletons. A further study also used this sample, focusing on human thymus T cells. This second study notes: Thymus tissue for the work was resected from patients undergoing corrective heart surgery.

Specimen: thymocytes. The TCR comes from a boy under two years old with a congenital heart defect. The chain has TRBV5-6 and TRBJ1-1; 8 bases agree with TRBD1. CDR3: CASSPRTGLNTEAFF. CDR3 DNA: TGTGCCAGCAGCCCCCGGACAGGGCTGAACACTGAAGCTTTCTTT.